The 32 T cell receptor beta chains below come from one sample, sequenced in a study of T cells after posttransplantation cyclophosphamide. Treatment was busulfan-fludarabine conditioning, a marrow graft, and cyclophosphamide on days +3 and +4. Data came from immunoSEQ multiplex PCR; TCRdb stores just in-frame clones and leaves some out. Here the sample spans fewer than 8,500 clones, around 80% being singletons. The source material was CD8+ T cells sorted from PBMCs, sampled 1404 days after allogeneic stem cell transplant with posttransplant cyclophosphamide. These receptors originate from a female patient aged 50-59 years who received an allogeneic stem cell transplant from a related donor, was CMV-positive, and had no GVHD. The graft donor may account for some of the T cells.

The gene calls are TRBV6-6 and TRBJ2-6, with D possibly matching TRBD2 (6 bases). V lost 4 bases to trimming and J lost 2 bases, with 9 bases between them. CDR1 is MNHNY and CDR2 is SVGAGI in the germline V gene (reference sequence). The CDR3 is 15 amino acids. The CDR3 protein is CASSLEGAGANVLTF. The CDR3 nucleotides read TGTGCCAGCAGTTTGGAGGGAGCTGGGGCCAACGTCCTGACTTTC.

The genes are TRBV30 and TRBJ2-7; 7 bases are shared with TRBD2. After removal of 2 bases from V and 3 bases from J, the junction contained 1 base not matched to a gene. Germline CDR1 reads GTSNPN; CDR2 reads SVGIG (reference sequence). The CDR3 sequence is 12 residues long. This CDR3 is CAWSLADYEQYF. CDR3 nucleotide sequence: TGTGCCTGGAGTCTAGCGGACTACGAGCAGTACTTC.

The rearrangement links TRBV27 to TRBJ2-1, with D uncertain. The CDR3 is 16 amino acids. Looked up from germline, CDR1 is MNHEY and CDR2 is SMNVEV (reference sequence). V gave up 5 bases and J gave up 0 bases, with 14 bases separating them. The CDR3 bases are TGTGCCAGCAGTCCGCAAAGATTTAGCTCCTACAATGAGCAGTTCTTC. It specifies CASSPQRFSSYNEQFF.

The chain recombines TRBV29-1 with TRBJ1-1; possible D gene TRBD1, 5 bases. Trimming cost V 4 bases and J 6 bases, with 27 bases left between them. CDR1 and CDR2 from the germline V gene are SQVTM and ANQGSEA. This CDR3 region has 17 residues. This CDR3 reads CSVATPSPRDTEAEAFF. The CDR3 DNA reads as TGCAGCGTTGCCACCCCATCCCCCAGGGATACGGAAGCTGAAGCTTTCTTT.

This clone is categorized as medium-sized (0.01 to 0.1%). The chain combines TRBV7-9 with TRBJ2-7, with D possibly being TRBD1 (6 bases). The CDR3 covers 14 residues. V lost 5 bases and J 2 bases, leaving 13 bases between the germline ends. Germline-derived CDR1 and CDR2 are SEHNR and FQNEAQ (reference sequence). The CDR3 DNA is TGTGCCAGCAGCCCAGGCGACAGGACCTACGAGCAGTACTTC. It specifies CASSPGDRTYEQYF.

The chain couples TRBV30 to TRBJ2-2; D perhaps matches TRBD2 (5 bases). Germline-derived CDR1 and CDR2 are GTSNPN and SVGIG (reference sequence). Between the trimmed V and J ends, which lost 0 bases and 1 base, there was a span of 18 bases. CDR3 length equals 18 residues. CDR3 bases: TGTGCCTGGAGTGTACGTTGGGGAGCTCGCGGGAACACCGGGGAGCTGTTTTTT. Protein sequence: CAWSVRWGARGNTGELFF.

The chain uses TRBV29-1 and TRBJ2-3; 11 bases align to TRBD2. There are 16 residues in the CDR3. The trim removed 4 bases at V and 2 bases at J, leaving 8 bases unmatched. The germline CDR1 and CDR2 sequences are SQVTM and ANQGSEA. The CDR3 DNA reads TGCAGCGTTGTCAGGGGGACTAGCGGATACACAGATACGCAGTATTTT. Amino acid sequence: CSVVRGTSGYTDTQYF.

J is TRBJ2-3 and V is TRBV9, with 7 bases lining up with TRBD1. The V and J ends lost 6 bases and 0 bases, in that order; junction bases with no gene match: 7. The CDR3 has 15 amino acids. The germline V gene encodes CDR1 SGDLS and CDR2 YYNGEE. DNA of the CDR3: TGTGCCAGCAAGCACTCAGGGGGTAGCACAGATACGCAGTATTTT. The encoded protein is CASKHSGGSTDTQYF.

The chain employs TRBV9 and TRBJ1-3, with no clear D. V was cut by 0 bases and J by 5 bases, with 9 bases left in between. The CDR3 spans 14 residues. Per the germline V gene, CDR1 is SGDLS and CDR2 is YYNGEE. This chain's CDR3 is CASSVAALRNTIYF. DNA of the CDR3: TGTGCCAGCAGCGTAGCTGCACTCCGAAACACCATATATTTT.

This sequence joins TRBV27 and TRBJ2-7; 11 bases align to TRBD2. Germline V gene lookup returns CDR1 MNHEY and CDR2 SMNVEV (reference sequence). The CDR3 totals 16 residues. After removal of 3 bases from V and 4 bases from J, the junction contained 8 bases not matched to a gene. This CDR3 is CASSFLTSGTKYEQYF. The CDR3 coding sequence is TGTGCCAGCAGTTTCCTGACTAGCGGGACTAAGTACGAGCAGTACTTC.

The J gene is TRBJ2-7, the V gene TRBV9, with TRBD2 matching over 13 bases. The CDR3 has 16 residues. Per the germline V gene, CDR1 is SGDLS and CDR2 is YYNGEE. With V trimmed by 0 bases and J by 5 bases, 5 bases remained unmatched. The DNA of the CDR3 is TGTGCCAGCAGCGTAGGTACTAGCGGGAGGGTCAACGAGCAGTACTTC. Encoded protein: CASSVGTSGRVNEQYF.

The chain employs TRBV6-6 and TRBJ2-1; no clear D. Germline lookup yields CDR1 MNHNY and CDR2 SVGAGI (reference sequence). The CDR3 is made up of 11 amino acids. V was clipped by 6 bases and J by 4 bases, with 4 bases between them. The CDR3 DNA follows: TGTGCCAGCAGCCCTTACAATGAGCAGTTCTTC. This translates into CASSPYNEQFF.

J is TRBJ1-2 and V is TRBV29-1, with D maybe TRBD1 (5 bases). With 7 bases removed from V and 7 bases from J, the gap between germline ends came to 13 bases. From germline, CDR1 is SQVTM and CDR2 ANQGSEA. The CDR3 runs 11 residues. The DNA for the CDR3 is TGCAGCGCTACAGGTGGTCCTGGCTACACCTTC. Translated: CSATGGPGYTF.

V gene TRBV29-1 combines with J gene TRBJ2-7; the match to TRBD2 covers 8 bases. The CDR3 consists of 15 residues. Germline CDR1 is SQVTM and CDR2 is ANQGSEA. The CDR3 DNA reads TGCGTGGTGGTACTAGCGGACGCGAGCTCCTACGAGCAGTACTTC. This translates into CVVVLADASSYEQYF.

The CDR3 nucleotides read TGTGCCAGCAGTTTATCCCTACCGGGGTACGAGCAGTACTTC. Translated, it gives CASSLSLPGYEQYF. The V call is TRBV27, the J call TRBJ2-7; possibly TRBD2 for D (5 bases). This CDR3 has 14 amino acids. From germline, CDR1 is MNHEY and CDR2 SMNVEV (reference sequence). Trimming took 0 bases from V and 4 from J, leaving 10 bases between them.

With respect to this clone: Other DNA variants within this sample encode the same CDR3. The chain is built from TRBV28 and TRBJ2-7; 9 bases match TRBD1. After removal of 3 bases from V and 2 bases from J, the junction contained 2 bases not matched to a gene. Germline V gives CDR1 MDHEN, CDR2 SYDVKM. The CDR3 is 14 amino acids. The CDR3 DNA sequence: TGTGCCAGCAGTTTCGGACAGGGGCCCTACGAGCAGTACTTC. It encodes CASSFGQGPYEQYF.

CDR3 region: CASTPVVSEIAETQYF. CDR3 DNA: TGTGCCAGCACCCCCGTAGTTTCGGAGATAGCAGAGACCCAGTACTTC. V is TRBV6-6 and J is TRBJ2-5; D remains unclear. The germline CDR1 and CDR2 sequences are MNHNY and SVGAGI (reference sequence). Trimming shortened V by 7 bases and J by 4 bases, and 22 bases separated the two germline ends. This CDR3 is built from 16 residues.

The table lists this clone with a count of one. V gene TRBV10-3 combines with J gene TRBJ1-4; D is ambiguous. This CDR3 comprises 16 residues. Trimming pared 0 bases from V and 2 bases from J, leaving 10 bases between. From germline, CDR1 is ENHRY and CDR2 SYGVKD. The CDR3, as DNA: TGTGCCATCAGTGAGTCGGTCGGACTCACTAATGAAAAACTGTTTTTT. This sequence encodes CAISESVGLTNEKLFF.

The V and J genes are TRBV9 and TRBJ2-7, with D possibly being TRBD1 (5 bases). The CDR3 totals 14 residues. The V end was cut by 4 bases, the J end by 4 bases, with 15 bases between. CDR1 is SGDLS and CDR2 is YYNGEE in the germline V gene. The CDR3 coding sequence is TGTGCCAGCAGCCCTGGCAGGGTGGGGTACGAGCAGTACTTC. Translated, it gives CASSPGRVGYEQYF.

The chain is built from TRBV7-2 and TRBJ2-2; a possible D gene is TRBD2 (5 bases). Germline V gives CDR1 SGHTA, CDR2 FQGNSA. V was clipped by 2 bases and J by 6 bases, with 22 bases between them. The CDR3 totals 18 residues. CDR3 DNA: TGTGCCAGCAGCTTACCCCCCGAGGGCACTCTACGTGCCGGGGAGCTGTTTTTT. Amino acid sequence: CASSLPPEGTLRAGELFF.

The gene calls are TRBV27 and TRBJ2-5; tentative D call: TRBD2 (5 bases). V lost 8 bases and J 2 bases, leaving 15 bases between the germline ends. Germline CDR1 is MNHEY and CDR2 is SMNVEV (reference sequence). The CDR3 has 14 amino acids. The CDR3: CASGRVGGQETQYF. DNA for the CDR3: TGTGCCAGCGGCCGGGTCGGAGGTCAAGAGACCCAGTACTTC.

The V gene is TRBV27, the J gene TRBJ2-7, with TRBD1 as a possible D gene (5 bases). The germline gives CDR1 MNHEY, CDR2 SMNVEV (reference sequence). This CDR3 has 12 residues. The V and J ends lost 3 bases and 5 bases respectively, with 8 bases between them. The DNA of the CDR3 is TGTGCCAGCAGTTTCCAGGGCCACGAGCAGTACTTC. Its protein product is CASSFQGHEQYF.

Here the CDR3 reads CASSSTNFNEQFF. The CDR3 DNA reads as TGTGCCAGCAGCTCGACAAACTTCAATGAGCAGTTCTTC. The V call is TRBV7-6, the J call TRBJ2-1, with no clear D. CDR1 and CDR2 from the germline V gene are SGHVS and FNYEAQ. This CDR3 is built from 13 residues. V was clipped by 4 bases and J by 6 bases, with 10 bases between them.

The chain's CDR3 is CASSTKPGLAGGPFYEQYF. CDR3 in DNA: TGTGCCAGTAGTACGAAGCCAGGACTAGCGGGAGGGCCGTTCTACGAGCAGTACTTC. The V call is TRBV19, the J call TRBJ2-7; the match to TRBD2 covers 15 bases. Per germline, CDR1 LNHDA and CDR2 SQIVND (reference sequence). This CDR3 comprises 19 residues. The junction had 13 bases not matched to a gene; V was cut back by 4 bases and J by 3 bases.

The rearrangement links TRBV28 to TRBJ2-2; 7 bases are shared with TRBD1. CDR1 MDHEN and CDR2 SYDVKM come from the germline V gene. The CDR3 has 12 amino acids. V gave up 7 bases and J gave up 6 bases; unmatched junction bases: 2. The CDR3 spells CASNRGAGELFF. Written as DNA, the CDR3 is TGTGCCAGCAACAGGGGTGCCGGGGAGCTGTTTTTT.

V and J are TRBV18 and TRBJ1-1; TRBD1 might be the D (5 bases). CDR3 size: 14 residues. The V and J ends lost 6 bases and 6 bases respectively, with 17 bases between them. Germline assignment: CDR1 KGHSH and CDR2 LQKENI. CDR3 nucleotides: TGTGCCAGCTCCCGACGGGGGGAAACGGCTGAAGCTTTCTTT. Residues: CASSRRGETAEAFF.

The gene calls are TRBV11-1 and TRBJ2-5; TRBD2 agrees at 12 bases. Germline-derived CDR1 and CDR2 are SGHAT and FQDESV (reference sequence). This CDR3 is built from 18 residues. V lost 1 base and J lost 2; bases outside the gene matches: 8. CDR3 sequence: CASSLGLAGVGTQETQYF. CDR3 bases: TGTGCCAGCAGCTTAGGACTAGCGGGAGTGGGAACTCAAGAGACCCAGTACTTC.

The CDR3 coding sequence is TGTGCCAGCAGCTTACGGAGCGGGAGCTACGAGCAGTACTTC. Its protein is CASSLRSGSYEQYF. The chain links TRBV13 to TRBJ2-7, with 8 bases lining up with TRBD2. J gave up 3 bases and V 2 bases, and 3 bases lay outside the gene matches. The CDR3 covers 14 residues. Germline V gene data show CDR1 as PRHDT and CDR2 as FYEKMQ (reference sequence).

The chain recombines TRBV6-5 with TRBJ2-1; D may be TRBD1 (5 bases). Between the trimmed V and J ends, which lost 8 bases and 5 bases, there was a span of 10 bases. The V gene's germline CDR1 is MNHEY and CDR2 SVGAGI. The CDR3 runs to 12 residues. Written as DNA, the CDR3 is TGTGCCAGCCTTGGACATAACAATGAGCAGTTCTTC. It encodes CASLGHNNEQFF.

Only one count was recorded for this clone. CDR3 DNA sequence: TGCGCCAGCAGTTTTGTACACACCCAAGAGACCCAGTACTTC. Protein product: CASSFVHTQETQYF. J is TRBJ2-5 and V is TRBV4-1; D not resolved. The CDR3 totals 14 residues. With 6 bases removed from V and 1 base from J, the gap between germline ends came to 12 bases. Germline V gene data show CDR1 as MGHRA and CDR2 as YSYEKL.

In this sample, this clone turned up a few times. The CDR3 loop reads CASSLGLAGSYEQYF. The CDR3, as DNA: TGTGCCAGCAGTTTGGGACTAGCGGGCTCCTACGAGCAGTACTTC. The gene calls are TRBV6-5 and TRBJ2-7, with 12 bases identical to TRBD2. This CDR3 has 15 residues. Trimming cost V 4 bases and J 0 bases; bases outside gene matches: 1. From germline, CDR1 is MNHEY and CDR2 SVGAGI.

This clone has a handful of counts. This chain joins TRBV27 and TRBJ1-4; D is possibly TRBD1 (6 bases). Trimming removed 6 bases from V and 5 bases from J, with 16 bases in between. The CDR3 covers 15 residues. Germline CDR1 is MNHEY and CDR2 is SMNVEV (reference sequence). The CDR3 coding sequence is TGTGCCAGCAGCAAAGACAGGTTATGGAATGAAAAACTGTTTTTT. Translated, it gives CASSKDRLWNEKLFF.